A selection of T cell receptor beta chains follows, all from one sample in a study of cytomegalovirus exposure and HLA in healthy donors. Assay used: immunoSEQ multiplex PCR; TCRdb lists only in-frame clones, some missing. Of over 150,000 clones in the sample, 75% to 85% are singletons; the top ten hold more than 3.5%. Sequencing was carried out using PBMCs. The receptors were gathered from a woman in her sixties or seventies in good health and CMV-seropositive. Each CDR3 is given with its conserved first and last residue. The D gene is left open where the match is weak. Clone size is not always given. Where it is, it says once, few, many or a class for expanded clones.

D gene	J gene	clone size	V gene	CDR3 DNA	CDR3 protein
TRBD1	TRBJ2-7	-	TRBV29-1	TGCAGCGTGACAGGGGCGGAGGGGGAGCAGTACTTC	CSVTGAEGEQYF
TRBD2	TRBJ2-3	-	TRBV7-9	TGTGCCAGCAGCTTACTCGCGGGGGGGGGCAGGACAGATACGCAGTATTTT	CASSLLAGGGRTDTQYF
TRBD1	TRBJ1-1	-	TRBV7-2	TGTGCCAGCAGCTTGGTCCCCTTCCGACAGGGGGCCAGGGGCACTGAAGCTTTCTTT	CASSLVPFRQGARGTEAFF
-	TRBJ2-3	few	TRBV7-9	TGTGCCAGCAGCTTTGGGGCCCTCTTATCGGATACGCAGTATTTT	CASSFGALLSDTQYF
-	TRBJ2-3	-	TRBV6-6	TGTGCCAGCAGTCCTATGGGCGCAGATACGCAGTATTTT	CASSPMGADTQYF
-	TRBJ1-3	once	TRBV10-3	TGTGCCATCATGGCCGGGGACACCATATATTTT	CAIMAGDTIYF
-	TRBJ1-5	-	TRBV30	TGTGCCTGGAGTGATAACAGGGAGTTAAATCAGCCCCAGCATTTT	CAWSDNRELNQPQHF
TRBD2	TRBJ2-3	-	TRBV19	TGTGCCAGTAGTATGTCCAGCGGGAGAGGGCCAGATACGCAGTATTTT	CASSMSSGRGPDTQYF
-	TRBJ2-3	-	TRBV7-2	TGTGCCAGCGCAAAGGGGGCAGATACGCAGTATTTT	CASAKGADTQYF
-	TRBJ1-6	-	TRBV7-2	TGTGCCAGCAGCTTAATGCGACAACGCAATTCACCCCTCCACTTT	CASSLMRQRNSPLHF
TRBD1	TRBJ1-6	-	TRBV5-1	TGCGCCAGCAGCCCTGGGACAGATTCACCCCTCCACTTT	CASSPGTDSPLHF
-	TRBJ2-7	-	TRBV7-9	TGTGCCAGCAGCTTAACGTCCGGAGGCAGATTCTACGAGCAGTACTTC	CASSLTSGGRFYEQYF
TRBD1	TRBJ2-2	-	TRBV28	TGTGCCAGCAGTTCGGGACAGGGGGCCCCCGGGGAGCTGTTTTTT	CASSSGQGAPGELFF
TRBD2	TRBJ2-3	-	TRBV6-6	TGTGCCAGCAGTTTGGGACTAGCGGGGGCCCCAGAGACGCAGTATTTT	CASSLGLAGAPETQYF
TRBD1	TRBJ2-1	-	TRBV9	TGTGCCAGCAGCGGTCAGGGGGTGGGCCACAATGAGCAGTTCTTC	CASSGQGVGHNEQFF
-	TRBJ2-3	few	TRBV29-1	TGCAGCGTTCGTTCGGGCACAGATACGCAGTATTTT	CSVRSGTDTQYF